The 28 T cell receptor beta chains listed next were all sequenced from one sample in a study of metastatic and nonmetastatic thyroid tumors. Using MiXCR, TCRdb reanalyzed the PCR reads. The table includes 45,000 or so clones, roughly 4% detected once. Patients had received no treatment of any kind before thyroid surgery. The sample taken for sequencing was blood. These receptors all come from a female donor with papillary thyroid cancer or a benign thyroid nodule (not recorded which). Some clones in this sample may be carry-over from other donors' samples.

This clone was counted ten times or more. The chain links TRBV7-9 to TRBJ2-3, with TRBD2 matching 11 bases. In germline, CDR1 is SEHNR, CDR2 FQNEAQ (reference sequence). This CDR3 region has 15 residues. The ends lost 2 bases at V and 6 bases at J; junction bases unmatched: 4. The CDR3 DNA reads as TGTGCCAGCAGCTTAACTAGCGGGAGTATGGATACGCAGTATTTT. Its translation is CASSLTSGSMDTQYF.

This clone was observed at least ten times. The sample contains more than one DNA sequence encoding this CDR3. J is TRBJ2-5 and V is TRBV5-1; D is ambiguous. The ends were cut back, 2 bases at V and 4 bases at J, with 12 bases in the middle. The CDR3 is made up of 14 amino acids. Looked up from germline, CDR1 is SGHRS and CDR2 is YFSETQ. This CDR3 is CASSLYPGPETQYF. Written as DNA, the CDR3 is TGCGCCAGCAGCTTATACCCCGGGCCAGAGACCCAGTACTTC.

This clone was recorded at least ten times. This sample also contains other DNA sequences that code for the same CDR3. V gene TRBV25-1 combines with J gene TRBJ2-1, with no clear D. The germline gives CDR1 MGHDK, CDR2 SYGVNS. The CDR3 extends over 11 amino acids. Trimming left V 6 bases short and J 8 bases short, with 8 bases between. DNA of the CDR3: TGTGCCAGCAGGAAAATCGATGAGCAGTTCTTC. This codes for CASRKIDEQFF.

This clone showed up many times. J is TRBJ2-7 and V is TRBV5-1; a possible D gene is TRBD2 (5 bases). The V end lost 0 bases, the J end lost 2 bases, and 12 bases lay between the germline ends. The germline CDR1 and CDR2 sequences are SGHRS and YFSETQ. CDR3 length: 15 amino acids. CDR3 region: CASSLGGSATYEQYF. The CDR3 nucleotides are TGCGCCAGCAGCTTGGGGGGTAGCGCGACCTACGAGCAGTACTTC.

The sample holds many counts of this clone. The chain couples TRBV11-2 to TRBJ2-2, with D perhaps TRBD1 (5 bases). Trimming stripped 1 base from V and 3 bases from J, with 15 bases between. The CDR3 sequence is 17 residues long. Germline V lookup: CDR1 SGHAT, CDR2 FQNNGV. The CDR3 sequence: CASSLAYGRVDTGELFF. For the CDR3, the DNA is TGTGCCAGCAGCTTAGCCTACGGCAGGGTGGACACCGGGGAGCTGTTTTTT.

The CDR3 nucleotides are TGCAGTGCTAGAGGCGGGGGACTAGCGGGTCTCGAGCAGTACTTC. Residues: CSARGGGLAGLEQYF. The chain couples TRBV20-1 to TRBJ2-7, with 12 bases fitting TRBD2. The ends lost 1 base at V and 6 bases at J; junction bases unmatched: 7. Germline-derived CDR1 and CDR2 are DFQATT and SNEGSKA (reference sequence). This CDR3 spans 15 amino acids.

This clone was observed a few times. Written as DNA, the CDR3 is TGTGCCAGCAGTAAGATTAATTCACCCCTCCACTTT. Protein product: CASSKINSPLHF. The genes are TRBV27 and TRBJ1-6; D remains unclear. Per germline, CDR1 MNHEY and CDR2 SMNVEV (reference sequence). The ends were cut back, 5 bases at V and 6 bases at J, with 5 bases in the middle. The CDR3 spans 12 residues.

The CDR3 DNA reads as TGTGCCAGCAGTCCCCGAACAGGGTCCGAGCAGTACTTC. Residues: CASSPRTGSEQYF. This chain connects TRBV6-1 to TRBJ2-7; tentative D call: TRBD1 (6 bases). This CDR3 is built from 13 residues. V lost 5 bases and J 6 bases, leaving 14 bases between the germline ends. Germline loops: CDR1 MNHNS, CDR2 SASEGT.

V is TRBV20-1 and J is TRBJ1-6; 7 positions agree with TRBD1. Germline trimming cut 2 bases from V and 9 bases from J; bases unmatched to any gene: 10. This CDR3 is built from 15 residues. CDR1 and CDR2 (germline): DFQATT, SNEGSKA (reference sequence). CDR3 coding DNA: TGCAGTGCTAGAAGTGGGGGGACAGAGACTTCACCCCTCCACTTT. Residues: CSARSGGTETSPLHF.

This clone was counted a few times. In DNA, the CDR3 is TGTGCCAGCAGTTACTCGGGGCTAGCGGGACCAATTAGCACAGATACGCAGTATTTT. As protein: CASSYSGLAGPISTDTQYF. The rearrangement uses TRBV6-5 and TRBJ2-3; 9 nucleotides align to TRBD2. The ends lost 0 bases at V and 0 bases at J; junction bases unmatched: 10. The CDR3 contains 19 residues. Germline lookup yields CDR1 MNHEY and CDR2 SVGAGI.

The V call is TRBV28, the J call TRBJ1-1; D unresolved. V lost 7 bases to trimming and J lost 0 bases, with 12 bases between them. The CDR3 has 14 residues. From germline, CDR1 is MDHEN and CDR2 SYDVKM. The CDR3 nucleotides are TGTGCCAGCACCCCCGGACCGTTGAACACTGAAGCTTTCTTT. Translated, it gives CASTPGPLNTEAFF. The complete variable domain, with remaining parts taken from reference TRBV28 and TRBJ1-1, reads DVKVTQSSRYLVKRTGEKVFLECVQDMDHENMFWYRQDPGLGLRLIYFSYDVKMKEKGDIPEGYSVSREKKERFSLILESASTNQTSMYLCASTPGPLNTEAFFGQGTRLTVV.

There are many counts of this clone. The chain's CDR3 is CASSSTGLAHYETQYF. The CDR3 coding sequence is TGTGCCAGCAGTTCTACGGGACTAGCCCATTATGAGACCCAGTACTTC. V is TRBV12-3 or TRBV12-4 and J is TRBJ2-5; the match to TRBD2 covers 9 bases. After removal of 4 bases from V and 5 bases from J, the junction contained 11 bases not matched to a gene. This CDR3 spans 16 amino acids.

The chain uses TRBV28 and TRBJ2-2; 7 nucleotides align to TRBD2. The CDR3 length is 15 residues. V dropped 5 bases and J dropped 6; count of bases not matched to a gene: 9. Germline CDR1 MDHEN, CDR2 SYDVKM. The CDR3 is CASSPSGRESGELFF. Written as DNA, the CDR3 is TGTGCCAGCAGTCCCTCAGGGAGGGAATCCGGGGAGCTGTTTTTT.

This clone was counted at least ten times. The chain carries TRBV3-1 and TRBJ2-7; unclear D gene. CDR1 and CDR2 (germline): LGHDT, YNNKEL (reference sequence). Trimming shortened V by 3 bases and J by 0 bases, and 9 bases separated the two germline ends. The CDR3 consists of 14 residues. The CDR3 region is CASSQVETSYEQYF. The CDR3 nucleotides are TGTGCCAGCAGCCAGGTGGAAACCTCCTACGAGCAGTACTTC.

This clone was recorded at least ten times. This chain links TRBV27 with TRBJ1-5; D call uncertain. The germline V and J ends were trimmed by 5 bases and 0 bases, with 23 bases remaining between them. This CDR3 is built from 19 residues. Germline V lookup: CDR1 MNHEY, CDR2 SMNVEV (reference sequence). The CDR3 loop reads CASSPHNLVAEYSNQPQHF. In nucleotides, the CDR3 is TGTGCCAGCAGTCCACATAACTTAGTGGCGGAGTATAGCAATCAGCCCCAGCATTTT.

This clone was counted at least ten times. V usage is TRBV4-2 and J usage is TRBJ2-2, with TRBD2 matching over 11 bases. Germline V gene data show CDR1 as LGHNA and CDR2 as YNFKEQ. Trimming removed 4 bases from V and 0 bases from J; junction bases left unmatched: 19. This CDR3 is 22 amino acids long. DNA for the CDR3: TGTGCCAGCAGCCTTCTAGAGGGGCTGGTAGCGGGAGGGCCCTCGAACACCGGGGAGCTGTTTTTT. Translating it yields CASSLLEGLVAGGPSNTGELFF.

The genes are TRBV20-1 and TRBJ1-1; D may be TRBD1 (6 bases). V lost 3 bases to trimming and J lost 6 bases, with 17 bases between them. Germline CDR1 reads DFQATT; CDR2 reads SNEGSKA (reference sequence). The CDR3 totals 14 residues. CDR3: CSARSGTGLSEAFF. CDR3 DNA sequence: TGCAGTGCTAGGTCAGGTACAGGGCTCTCTGAAGCTTTCTTT.

This clone has only a few counts. The chain carries TRBV7-3 and TRBJ2-6, with a possible D match to TRBD2 (5 bases). Germline CDR1 SGHTA, CDR2 FQGTGA. This CDR3 spans 16 amino acids. V was trimmed by 2 bases and J by 0 bases, leaving 8 bases between them. CDR3 in DNA: TGTGCCAGCAGCTTAGAGGGTAACTCTGGGGCCAACGTCCTGACTTTC. Translated, it gives CASSLEGNSGANVLTF.

This clone was picked up a small number of times. The chain uses TRBV6-2 or TRBV6-3 and TRBJ1-5; D call uncertain. The CDR3 totals 14 residues. Germline CDR1 and CDR2: MNHEY and SVGEGT. V gave up 2 bases and J gave up 7 bases, with 12 bases separating them. CDR3 sequence: CASSYVKNGQPQHF. For the CDR3, the DNA is TGTGCCAGCAGTTACGTCAAGAATGGGCAGCCCCAGCATTTT.

With regard to this clone: This may be a read error, as it is one base from a much larger clone. Other DNA sequences of this sample code for an identical CDR3. The V gene is TRBV5-6, the J gene TRBJ2-1; 7 bases map to TRBD1. CDR3 length: 15 amino acids. From germline, CDR1 is SGHDT and CDR2 YYEEEE. J gave up 4 bases and V 5 bases, and 9 bases lay outside the gene matches. The CDR3 DNA sequence: TGTGCCAGCAGTCGCAGACAGGGTGTATACAATGAGCAGTTCTTC. Protein sequence: CASSRRQGVYNEQFF.

This clone was seen many times. This rearrangement joins TRBV3-1 to TRBJ1-1, with D uncertain. In germline, CDR1 is LGHDT, CDR2 YNNKEL (reference sequence). The V end was cut by 2 bases, the J end by 12 bases, with 13 bases between. The CDR3 extends over 12 amino acids. This CDR3 reads CASSQPGVRSFF. CDR3 nucleotides: TGTGCCAGCAGCCAACCCGGGGTTAGGTCTTTCTTT.

This clone has ten or more counts. The chain is built from TRBV5-1 and TRBJ2-7, with 7 bases lining up with TRBD1. Trimming at V came to 4 bases and at J to 0 bases, leaving 4 bases not matched to a gene. The germline V gene has CDR1 SGHRS and CDR2 YFSETQ. The CDR3 is 14 amino acids. The CDR3 DNA sequence: TGCGCCAGCAGCCTAGGGGACAGCTCCTACGAGCAGTACTTC. Encoded protein: CASSLGDSSYEQYF.

The V gene is TRBV5-1, the J gene TRBJ2-2; no clear D gene. V dropped 0 bases and J dropped 5 bases, with 5 bases sitting between them. Per germline, CDR1 SGHRS and CDR2 YFSETQ. The CDR3 spans 13 residues. The CDR3 sequence: CASSLGNTGELFF. The CDR3 bases are TGCGCCAGCAGCTTGGGGAATACCGGGGAGCTGTTTTTT.

The rearrangement joins TRBV18 to TRBJ2-1; D perhaps matches TRBD1 (6 bases). This CDR3 comprises 14 residues. Trimming removed 3 bases from V and 4 bases from J, with 10 bases in between. Germline CDR1 reads KGHSH; CDR2 reads LQKENI. CDR3 sequence reads: CASSPPGVYNEQFF. The CDR3 DNA is TGTGCCAGCTCACCCCCAGGGGTTTACAATGAGCAGTTCTTC.

This clone was detected ten times or more. The rearrangement links TRBV7-3 to TRBJ2-2, with D maybe TRBD2 (6 bases). The V gene's germline CDR1 is SGHTA and CDR2 FQGTGA. V gave up 5 bases and J gave up 1 base, with 8 bases separating them. This CDR3 spans 14 amino acids. CDR3 amino acids: CASSRSGNTGELFF. The CDR3 nucleotides are TGTGCCAGCAGCCGTAGCGGGAACACCGGGGAGCTGTTTTTT.

This clone qualifies as large. The V call is TRBV6-4, the J call TRBJ2-1, with 8 positions matching TRBD2. Germline V gives CDR1 MRHNA, CDR2 SNTAGT. With 2 bases clipped from V and 8 bases from J, the junction kept 11 bases outside the gene matches. The CDR3 contains 16 residues. CDR3 in DNA: TGTGCCAGCAGTGACAGGGGTAGCGGGATGGTCGATGAGCAGTTCTTC. Translating gives CASSDRGSGMVDEQFF.

Worth noting for this clone: One end of the junction does not line up with germline, which may come from a read error. This chain uses TRBV20-1 with TRBJ2-7, with TRBD2 matching over 9 bases. CDR1 DFQATT and CDR2 SNEGSKA come from the germline V gene (reference sequence). There are 16 residues in the CDR3. The CDR3: CSARTSGARSFHDQYF. CDR3 in DNA: TGCAGTGCTAGGACTAGCGGAGCCCGGTCATTCCACGATCAGTACTTC.

At least ten counts were recorded for this clone. The chain joins TRBV3-1 to TRBJ2-5, with D perhaps matching TRBD1 (6 bases). The CDR3 totals 15 residues. V gave up 1 base and J gave up 2 bases, with 11 bases separating them. Germline CDR1 and CDR2: LGHDT and YNNKEL (reference sequence). This CDR3 is CASSQGGPVQETQYF. In DNA, the CDR3 is TGTGCCAGCAGCCAAGGGGGGCCAGTACAAGAGACCCAGTACTTC.